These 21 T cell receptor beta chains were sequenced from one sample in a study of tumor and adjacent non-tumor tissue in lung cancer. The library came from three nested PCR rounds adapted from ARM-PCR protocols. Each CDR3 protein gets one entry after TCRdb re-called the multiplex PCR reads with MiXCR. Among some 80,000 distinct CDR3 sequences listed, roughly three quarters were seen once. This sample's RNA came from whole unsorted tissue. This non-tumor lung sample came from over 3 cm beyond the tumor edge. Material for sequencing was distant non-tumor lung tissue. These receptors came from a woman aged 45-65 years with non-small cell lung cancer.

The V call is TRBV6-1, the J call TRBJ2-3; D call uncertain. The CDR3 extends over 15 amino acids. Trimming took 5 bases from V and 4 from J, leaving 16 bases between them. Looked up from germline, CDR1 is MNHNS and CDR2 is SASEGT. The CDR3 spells CASSILSRTSDTQYF. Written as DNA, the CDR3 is TGTGCCAGCAGTATCCTTAGCAGGACCTCAGATACGCAGTATTTT.

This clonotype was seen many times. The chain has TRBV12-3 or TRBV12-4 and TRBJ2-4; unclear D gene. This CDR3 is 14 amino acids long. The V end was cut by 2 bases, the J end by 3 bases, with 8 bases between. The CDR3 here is CASSLLGVKNIQYF. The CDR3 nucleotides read TGTGCCAGCAGTTTACTCGGAGTCAAAAACATTCAGTACTTC.

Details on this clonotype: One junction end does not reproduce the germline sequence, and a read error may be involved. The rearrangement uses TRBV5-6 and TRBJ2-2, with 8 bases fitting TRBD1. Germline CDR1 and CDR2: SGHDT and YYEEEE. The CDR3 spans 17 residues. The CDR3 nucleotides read TGTGCCAGCAGTTTGGACCCGAGACAGGGGAGAACCGTGGAGCTGTTTTTT. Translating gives CASSLDPRQGRTVELFF.

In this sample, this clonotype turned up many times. The CDR3 nucleotides read TGCAGTGCTACTGGACAGGGGGCTCAAAACAATGAGCAGTTCTTC. Protein product: CSATGQGAQNNEQFF. This sequence joins TRBV20-1 and TRBJ2-1, with 11 bases aligning to TRBD1. The CDR3 loop spans 15 amino acids. Trimming removed 4 bases from V and 5 bases from J; junction bases left unmatched: 7. Germline CDR1 reads DFQATT; CDR2 reads SNEGSKA (reference sequence).

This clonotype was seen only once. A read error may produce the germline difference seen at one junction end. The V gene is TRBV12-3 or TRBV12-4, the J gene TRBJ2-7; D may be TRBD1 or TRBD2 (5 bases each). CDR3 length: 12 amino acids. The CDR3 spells CVSRGPAYEQYF. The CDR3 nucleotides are TGTGTCAGCCGGGGACCGGCCTACGAGCAGTACTTC.

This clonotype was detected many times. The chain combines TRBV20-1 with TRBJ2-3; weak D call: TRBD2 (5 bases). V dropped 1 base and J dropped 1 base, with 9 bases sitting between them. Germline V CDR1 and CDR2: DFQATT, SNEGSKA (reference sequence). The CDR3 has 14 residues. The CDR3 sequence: CSARGPGGTDTQYF. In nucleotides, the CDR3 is TGCAGTGCTAGAGGGCCCGGGGGCACAGATACGCAGTATTTT.

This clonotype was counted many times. The CDR3 spells CRVTGNNYGYTF. The CDR3 nucleotides are TGCAGAGTGACAGGGAATAACTATGGCTACACCTTC. This chain joins TRBV20-1 and TRBJ1-2, with 7 bases identical to TRBD1. There are 12 residues in the CDR3. The germline gives CDR1 DFQATT, CDR2 SNEGSKA (reference sequence).

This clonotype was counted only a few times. The DNA of the CDR3 is TGTGCCAGCTCACCCGGGACAGGGGATGAGCAGTACTTC. It is translated as CASSPGTGDEQYF. The chain is built from TRBV18 and TRBJ2-7, with 10 bases that match TRBD1. V gave up 3 bases and J gave up 7 bases; unmatched junction bases: 3. Germline CDR1 is KGHSH and CDR2 is LQKENI. This CDR3 is 13 amino acids long.

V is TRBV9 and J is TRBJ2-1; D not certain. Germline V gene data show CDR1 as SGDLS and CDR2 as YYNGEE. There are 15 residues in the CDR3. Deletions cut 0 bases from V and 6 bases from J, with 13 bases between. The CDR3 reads CASSVEAQSLNEQFF. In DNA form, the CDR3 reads TGTGCCAGCAGCGTAGAAGCTCAATCTCTCAATGAGCAGTTCTTC.

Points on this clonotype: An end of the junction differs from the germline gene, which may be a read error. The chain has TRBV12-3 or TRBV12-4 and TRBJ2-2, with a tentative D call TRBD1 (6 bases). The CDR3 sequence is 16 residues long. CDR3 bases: TGTGCCAGAAGTTTAGGGACATGGACAAACACCGGGGAGCTGTTTTTC. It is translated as CARSLGTWTNTGELFF.

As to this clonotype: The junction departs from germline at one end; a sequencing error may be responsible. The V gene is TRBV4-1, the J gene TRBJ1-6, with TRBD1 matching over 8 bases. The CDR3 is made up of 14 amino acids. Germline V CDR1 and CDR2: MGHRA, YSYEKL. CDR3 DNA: TGCGCCAGCAGCCCCAGGACAGGGAATTCACCCCTCCAATTT. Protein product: CASSPRTGNSPLQF.

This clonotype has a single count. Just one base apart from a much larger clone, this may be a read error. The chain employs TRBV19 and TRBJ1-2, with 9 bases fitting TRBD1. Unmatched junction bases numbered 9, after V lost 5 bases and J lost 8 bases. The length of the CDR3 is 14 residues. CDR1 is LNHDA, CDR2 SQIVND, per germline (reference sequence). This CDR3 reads CASSSRDRVSGYTF. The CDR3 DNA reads TGTGCCAGTAGTTCGCGGGACAGGGTCAGCGGCTACACCTTC.

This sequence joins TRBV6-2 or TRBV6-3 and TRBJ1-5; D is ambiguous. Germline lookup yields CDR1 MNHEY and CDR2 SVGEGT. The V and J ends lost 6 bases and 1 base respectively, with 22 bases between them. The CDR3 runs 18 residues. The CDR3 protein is CASSLRAYTFMSNQPQHF. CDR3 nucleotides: TGTGCCAGCAGCCTCCGCGCTTACACGTTCATGAGCAATCAGCCCCAGCATTTT.

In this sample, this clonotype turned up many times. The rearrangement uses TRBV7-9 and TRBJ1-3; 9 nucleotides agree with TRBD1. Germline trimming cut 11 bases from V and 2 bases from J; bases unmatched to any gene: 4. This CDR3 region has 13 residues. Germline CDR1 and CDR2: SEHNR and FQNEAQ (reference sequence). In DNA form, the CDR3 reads TGTGCCGGCCGACAGGGGGCTGGAAACACCATATATTTT. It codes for CAGRQGAGNTIYF.

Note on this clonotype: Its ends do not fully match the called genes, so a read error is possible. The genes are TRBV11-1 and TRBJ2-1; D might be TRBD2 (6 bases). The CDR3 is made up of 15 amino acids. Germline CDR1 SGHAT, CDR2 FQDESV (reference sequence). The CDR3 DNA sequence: TGTGCCGGCAGTTTGGGAGTAGCGGACTACAATGAGCAGTTCTTC. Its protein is CAGSLGVADYNEQFF.

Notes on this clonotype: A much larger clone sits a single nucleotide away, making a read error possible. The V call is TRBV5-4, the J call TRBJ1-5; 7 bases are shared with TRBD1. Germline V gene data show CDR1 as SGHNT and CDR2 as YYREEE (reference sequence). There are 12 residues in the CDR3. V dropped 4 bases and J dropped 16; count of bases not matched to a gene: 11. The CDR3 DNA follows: TGTGCCAGCAGCGTGCCGGGACAGAGGATTCATTTT. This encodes CASSVPGQRIHF.

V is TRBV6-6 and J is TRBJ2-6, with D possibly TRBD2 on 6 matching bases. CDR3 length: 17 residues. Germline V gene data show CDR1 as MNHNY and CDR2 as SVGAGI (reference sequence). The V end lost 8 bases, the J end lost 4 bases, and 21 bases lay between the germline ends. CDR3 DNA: TGTGCCAGCTTTGCGCCCGGACTAATCTCAGGGGCCAACGTCCTGACTTTC. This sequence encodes CASFAPGLISGANVLTF.

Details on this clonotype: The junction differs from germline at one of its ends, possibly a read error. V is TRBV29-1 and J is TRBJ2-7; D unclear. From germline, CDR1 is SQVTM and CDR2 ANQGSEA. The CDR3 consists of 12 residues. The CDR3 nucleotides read TGCAACGTTAGGACGGATGCCTACGAGCGGTACTTC. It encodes CNVRTDAYERYF.

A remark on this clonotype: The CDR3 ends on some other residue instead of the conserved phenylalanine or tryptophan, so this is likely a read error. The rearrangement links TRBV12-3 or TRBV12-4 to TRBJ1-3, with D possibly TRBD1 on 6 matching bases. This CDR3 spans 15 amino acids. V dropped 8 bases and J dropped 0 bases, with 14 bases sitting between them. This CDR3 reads CASCRGSHSGNTIYY. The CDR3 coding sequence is TGTGCCAGCTGCAGGGGCTCGCACTCTGGAAACACCATATATTAT.

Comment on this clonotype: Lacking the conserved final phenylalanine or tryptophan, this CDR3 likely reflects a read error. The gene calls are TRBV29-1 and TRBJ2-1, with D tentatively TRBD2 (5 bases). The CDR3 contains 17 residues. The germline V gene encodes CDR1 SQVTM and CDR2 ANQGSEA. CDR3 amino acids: CSVEVLEGWSSYNEQFS. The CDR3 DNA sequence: TGTAGCGTTGAAGTTCTAGAAGGGTGGAGCTCCTACAATGAGCAGTTCTCC.

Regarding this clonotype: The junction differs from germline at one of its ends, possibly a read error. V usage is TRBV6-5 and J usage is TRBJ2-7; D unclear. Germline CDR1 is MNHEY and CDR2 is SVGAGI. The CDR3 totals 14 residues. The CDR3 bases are TGTGCCATCAGTTACTCCCCTTCAAACAGCGCATGGGGTTTC. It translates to CAISYSPSNSAWGF.